The 21 T cell receptor beta chains below were found in one sample sequenced in a study of cytomegalovirus exposure and HLA in healthy donors. The PCR was carried out with 60 Vbeta primers and 13 Jbeta primers. The table came from immunoSEQ multiplex PCR; TCRdb's copy has only in-frame clones and leaves some out. The sample includes 200,000 to 250,000 clones, about 77% of them seen just once. The sequenced sample consisted of PBMCs. The source is a woman aged 30 to 39 in good health and CMV-seronegative.

A few counts support this clone. The J gene is TRBJ1-5, the V gene TRBV19; TRBD1 matches at 12 bases. The ends lost 4 bases at V and 5 bases at J; junction bases unmatched: 3. The CDR3 consists of 15 residues. Germline CDR1 is LNHDA and CDR2 is SQIVND (reference sequence). CDR3 bases: TGTGCCAGTAGTAGGGGACAGGGGGCTTATCAGCCCCAGCATTTT. Translation: CASSRGQGAYQPQHF.

The genes are TRBV6-6 and TRBJ1-2; 9 bases align to TRBD1. Germline V lookup: CDR1 MNHNY, CDR2 SVGAGI (reference sequence). The ends lost 7 bases at V and 7 bases at J; junction bases unmatched: 7. CDR3 length: 13 residues. The CDR3 is CASNTGGEVGYTF. The DNA for the CDR3 is TGTGCCAGCAACACAGGGGGCGAGGTTGGCTACACCTTC.

This chain uses TRBV6-1 with TRBJ1-4; 7 nucleotides align to TRBD1. Germline V gene lookup returns CDR1 MNHNS and CDR2 SASEGT. This CDR3 contains 15 residues. Trimming removed 5 bases from V and 1 base from J; junction bases left unmatched: 4. The CDR3 DNA reads as TGTGCCAGCAGTAAATCAGGGGGAACTAATGAAAAACTGTTTTTT. This gives the protein CASSKSGGTNEKLFF.

The J gene is TRBJ2-5, the V gene TRBV6-4; 8 bases fit TRBD2. Germline V gene data show CDR1 as MRHNA and CDR2 as SNTAGT. The CDR3 is 15 residues long. Losses at the gene ends were 3 bases for V and 4 bases for J; bases not matched to a gene: 7. The CDR3 sequence is CASSETAGGRETQYF. The CDR3 coding sequence is TGTGCCAGCAGTGAAACGGCGGGAGGAAGAGAGACCCAGTACTTC.

V gene TRBV2 combines with J gene TRBJ2-7; D gene ambiguous. The CDR3 sequence is 13 residues long. Trimming took off 7 bases at V and 3 bases at J, with 13 bases between the two ends. In germline, CDR1 is SNHLY, CDR2 FYNNEI. The CDR3 region has the DNA TGTGCCAGCAACCGCAGGTTCGTCTACGAGCAGTACTTC. Protein product: CASNRRFVYEQYF.

The V gene is TRBV7-3, the J gene TRBJ1-1, with a possible D match to TRBD1 (5 bases). Deletions cut 5 bases from V and 1 base from J, with 17 bases between. Germline lookup yields CDR1 SGHTA and CDR2 FQGTGA. The CDR3 totals 16 residues. The CDR3 protein is CASSPYGAGPNTEAFF. CDR3 in DNA: TGTGCCAGCAGCCCGTATGGGGCAGGGCCGAACACTGAAGCTTTCTTT.

This clone was counted only a few times. The chain carries TRBV7-6 and TRBJ1-3; a weak D match, TRBD1 (6 bases). CDR1 and CDR2 (germline): SGHVS, FNYEAQ. This CDR3 is 16 amino acids long. Trimming took 0 bases from V and 0 from J, leaving 9 bases between them. The CDR3 loop is CASSLAGGPSGNTIYF. The CDR3, as DNA: TGTGCCAGCAGCTTAGCGGGGGGGCCCTCTGGAAACACCATATATTTT.

Notes on this clone: One junction end disagrees with the germline gene, perhaps due to a read error. This chain connects TRBV2 to TRBJ1-6, with D possibly matching TRBD1 (5 bases). There are 15 residues in the CDR3. Germline V gene sequence: CDR1 SNHLY, CDR2 FYNNEI. CDR3 sequence reads: CASSETDKHNSLLHF. The CDR3 DNA is TGTGCCAGCAGTGAGACAGACAAACATAATTCACTCCTCCACTTT.

The chain is built from TRBV6-1 and TRBJ1-1; unclear D gene. Trimming pared 6 bases from V and 0 bases from J, leaving 11 bases between. The CDR3 is 14 amino acids. Germline CDR1 MNHNS, CDR2 SASEGT. The CDR3 sequence: CASRTASLNTEAFF. CDR3 coding DNA: TGTGCCAGCAGAACAGCCAGCTTGAACACTGAAGCTTTCTTT.

The chain is built from TRBV6-5 and TRBJ2-7; D is undetermined. The CDR3 has 13 residues. Trimming took off 6 bases at V and 1 base at J, with 10 bases between the two ends. Germline V gene data show CDR1 as MNHEY and CDR2 as SVGAGI. The CDR3 region is CASRIGGSYEQYF. CDR3 coding DNA: TGTGCCAGCAGAATCGGCGGATCCTACGAGCAGTACTTC.

CDR3: CASSSGDRHGYTF. In nucleotides, the CDR3 is TGTGCCAGCAGTTCCGGGGATAGGCACGGCTACACCTTC. The J gene is TRBJ1-2, the V gene TRBV5-6; no firm D call. The CDR3 spans 13 residues. The ends were cut back, 5 bases at V and 8 bases at J, with 16 bases in the middle. Per germline, CDR1 SGHDT and CDR2 YYEEEE.

In the case of this clone: The junction and the germline gene differ at one end; a read error may be behind it. V gene TRBV7-9 combines with J gene TRBJ1-5; D possibly corresponds to TRBD1 (6 bases). Germline V lookup: CDR1 SEHNR, CDR2 FQNEAQ (reference sequence). The CDR3 runs 15 residues. Here the CDR3 reads CSSSLGDITIQPQHF. CDR3 DNA: TGTTCCAGCAGCTTAGGGGACATAACGATTCAGCCCCAGCATTTT.

The chain couples TRBV7-9 to TRBJ1-4; D is unresolved. The V end was cut by 8 bases, the J end by 0 bases, with 7 bases between. CDR3 size: 13 residues. The V gene's germline CDR1 is SEHNR and CDR2 FQNEAQ (reference sequence). The CDR3 DNA is TGTGCCAGCGGGAGCCCAACTAATGAAAAACTGTTTTTT. Amino acids: CASGSPTNEKLFF.

CDR3 in DNA: TGTGCCAGCAGCTTGGGGGCTAATAATGAAAAACTGTTTTTT. Translated, it gives CASSLGANNEKLFF. This chain connects TRBV5-8 to TRBJ1-4, with D hard to call. Germline CDR1 SGHTS, CDR2 YDEGEE. Trimming removed 0 bases from V and 4 bases from J, with 7 bases in between. This CDR3 is built from 14 residues.

The genes are TRBV30 and TRBJ2-7, with 9 bases matching TRBD2. After removal of 3 bases from V and 5 bases from J, the junction contained 11 bases not matched to a gene. The CDR3 has 15 amino acids. Germline V CDR1 and CDR2: GTSNPN, SVGIG (reference sequence). The CDR3 region has the DNA TGTGCCTGGAGGGCCATTGGCCAGCGGGGGGACGAGCAGTACTTC. As protein: CAWRAIGQRGDEQYF.

As concerns this clone: The junction and the germline gene differ at one end; a read error may be behind it. The V gene is TRBV7-3, the J gene TRBJ1-2; 8 nucleotides match TRBD1. CDR1 is SGHTA, CDR2 FQGTGA, per germline. CDR3 length: 14 amino acids. For the CDR3, the DNA is TGTGCCAGCAGCCTAACAGGGGGAAGGTTTGGCTACACCTTC. It translates to CASSLTGGRFGYTF.

As concerns this clone: Additional DNA sequences in this sample encode the identical CDR3. The gene calls are TRBV9 and TRBJ2-5, with 11 positions matching TRBD2. CDR1 is SGDLS, CDR2 YYNGEE, per germline. J was trimmed by 4 bases and V by 0 bases; bases with no gene match: 2. The CDR3 has 15 amino acids. The CDR3 DNA reads TGTGCCAGCAGCGTAGGTCTAGCGGGAGGAGAGACCCAGTACTTC. Protein product: CASSVGLAGGETQYF.

The chain combines TRBV29-1 with TRBJ2-7; 9 positions match TRBD1. After removal of 4 bases from V and 7 bases from J, the junction contained 5 bases not matched to a gene. Germline V gene sequence: CDR1 SQVTM, CDR2 ANQGSEA. The CDR3 sequence is 12 residues long. CDR3 nucleotide sequence: TGCAGCGTTGGGGGACAGGGTGGTGAGCAGTACTTC. Residues: CSVGGQGGEQYF.

This rearrangement joins TRBV9 to TRBJ2-5, with TRBD2 matching 8 bases. Germline lookup yields CDR1 SGDLS and CDR2 YYNGEE. There are 17 residues in the CDR3. Germline trimming cut 2 bases from V and 1 base from J; bases unmatched to any gene: 10. The CDR3 region is CASSVGSGRGVQETQYF. The CDR3 bases are TGTGCCAGCAGCGTCGGGTCAGGGCGGGGGGTCCAAGAGACCCAGTACTTC.

This clone was seen a few times. Compared with germline, one end of the junction differs, possibly owing to a read error. The rearrangement uses TRBV29-1 and TRBJ2-3; weak D call: TRBD2 (5 bases). From germline, CDR1 is SQVTM and CDR2 ANQGSEA. CDR3 length equals 11 residues. The CDR3 DNA reads TGCAGCGCCCTAGAGGGAGATACGCAGAATTTT. Translated: CSALEGDTQNF.

The genes are TRBV13 and TRBJ2-1, with 9 bases that match TRBD2. This CDR3 has 14 residues. The germline CDR1 and CDR2 sequences are PRHDT and FYEKMQ (reference sequence). Trimming cost V 5 bases and J 5 bases; bases outside gene matches: 4. The CDR3 spells CASSAGGPDNEQFF. CDR3 DNA sequence: TGTGCCAGCAGCGCGGGAGGGCCTGACAATGAGCAGTTCTTC.